Each of the 18 T cell receptor beta chains below was sequenced from the same sample in a study of T-cell memory formation after mild COVID-19. TCRdb re-called the 5' RACE reads with MiXCR, one entry per CDR3 protein. The sample lists around 220,000 distinct CDR3 sequences; roughly 17% were seen once. Sequenced input: PBMCs or a T cell subset sorted from them (not recorded which). The receptors originated from a young man who had mild COVID-19 (a few samples of this study predate the infection). Cell type and time point are not known.

This clonotype was counted between two and nine times. The chain has TRBV20-1 and TRBJ1-4; no clear D. Germline V gene lookup returns CDR1 DFQATT and CDR2 SNEGSKA (reference sequence). The CDR3 runs to 15 residues. The ends were cut back, 5 bases at V and 4 bases at J, with 17 bases in the middle. The CDR3, as DNA: TGCAGTGCTGGAATGGGAGGACGGCTTAATGAAAAACTGTTTTTT. It codes for CSAGMGGRLNEKLFF.

V gene TRBV6-5 combines with J gene TRBJ2-3, with 9 nucleotides matching TRBD1. This CDR3 region has 16 residues. The V and J ends lost 2 bases and 2 bases, in that order; junction bases with no gene match: 5. Germline V gene lookup returns CDR1 MNHEY and CDR2 SVGAGI. The CDR3 protein is CASSYATGGLTDTQYF. In nucleotides, the CDR3 is TGTGCCAGCAGTTACGCAACAGGGGGCCTCACAGATACGCAGTATTTT.

The V gene is TRBV15, the J gene TRBJ2-3; D possibly corresponds to TRBD1 (5 bases). The CDR3 contains 17 residues. CDR1 is LNHNV and CDR2 is YYDKDF in the germline V gene (reference sequence). Trimming left V 3 bases short and J 0 bases short, with 16 bases between. CDR3 amino acids: CATSRSGARLSTDTQYF. CDR3 nucleotide sequence: TGTGCCACCAGCAGGAGTGGGGCCAGATTAAGCACAGATACGCAGTATTTT. Combining the CDR3 with reference TRBV15 and TRBJ2-3 gives the whole variable domain DAMVIQNPRYQVTQFGKPVTLSCSQTLNHNVMYWYQQKSSQAPKLLFHYYDKDFNNEADTPDNFQSRRPNTSFCFLDIRSPGLGDTAMYLCATSRSGARLSTDTQYFGPGTRLTVL.

This clonotype was counted once. The chain joins TRBV12-3 or TRBV12-4 to TRBJ2-7; TRBD2 matches at 11 bases. This CDR3 is built from 14 residues. The ends lost 4 bases at V and 3 bases at J; junction bases unmatched: 2. DNA of the CDR3: TGTGCCAGCAGTTCTAGCGGGGGGATCTACGAGCAGTACTTC. Its protein product is CASSSSGGIYEQYF.

The gene calls are TRBV6-4 and TRBJ2-3; D unclear. V was clipped by 11 bases and J by 1 base, with 7 bases between them. Germline V lookup: CDR1 MRHNA, CDR2 SNTAGT. The CDR3 has 11 residues. The CDR3 bases are TGTGCCCCACCCCGCACAGATACGCAGTATTTT. It encodes CAPPRTDTQYF.

V is TRBV27 and J is TRBJ2-3, with D perhaps TRBD1 (7 bases). V was pared by 5 bases and J by 2 bases, with 14 bases between. Looked up from germline, CDR1 is MNHEY and CDR2 is SMNVEV (reference sequence). This CDR3 contains 15 residues. CDR3 loop: CASSRRGPNTDTQYF. CDR3 DNA sequence: TGTGCCAGCAGTAGGAGGGGGCCGAACACAGATACGCAGTATTTT.

The chain joins TRBV3-1 to TRBJ2-5; 7 bases match TRBD1. CDR1 and CDR2 from the germline V gene are LGHDT and YNNKEL (reference sequence). The CDR3 is 14 amino acids. The ends lost 4 bases at V and 6 bases at J; junction bases unmatched: 8. The CDR3 DNA reads TGTGCCAGCAGCCCGACGACAGGGAAGAAGACCCAGTACTTC. As protein: CASSPTTGKKTQYF.

The chain employs TRBV7-2 and TRBJ2-7; 12 bases align to TRBD2. After removal of 4 bases from V and 8 bases from J, the junction contained 15 bases not matched to a gene. The CDR3 length is 17 residues. Germline assignment: CDR1 SGHTA and CDR2 FQGNSA. CDR3 coding DNA: TGTGCCAGCAGCTCAACTCGACTAGCGGGGGCCCAAGACAAGCAGTACTTC. It yields the protein CASSSTRLAGAQDKQYF.

This sequence joins TRBV2 and TRBJ2-3; D gene uncertain. V shed 7 bases and J shed 2 bases, with 13 bases lying between them. This CDR3 comprises 14 residues. Germline CDR1 and CDR2: SNHLY and FYNNEI. The CDR3 reads CASKKGHTTDTQYF. The CDR3 DNA is TGTGCCAGCAAAAAGGGCCATACCACAGATACGCAGTATTTT.

This clonotype was seen a handful of times. The genes are TRBV5-1 and TRBJ1-1; D is unresolved. Deletions cut 3 bases from V and 2 bases from J, with 11 bases between. CDR1 is SGHRS, CDR2 YFSETQ, per germline. The CDR3 is made up of 14 amino acids. The CDR3 nucleotides are TGCGCCAGCAGCTCGGACGGCAGAAACACTGAAGCTTTCTTT. This sequence encodes CASSSDGRNTEAFF.

This clonotype turned up a few times. This chain uses TRBV3-1 with TRBJ2-2; D unclear. Germline-derived CDR1 and CDR2 are LGHDT and YNNKEL (reference sequence). The CDR3 length is 11 residues. V was pared by 3 bases and J by 5 bases, with 1 base between. CDR3: CASSHTGELFF. The CDR3 DNA follows: TGTGCCAGCAGCCATACCGGGGAGCTGTTTTTT.

CDR3 coding DNA: TGTGCCATCAGTCATTCGGGGCTCAATCAGCCCCAGCATTTT. This codes for CAISHSGLNQPQHF. The chain employs TRBV10-3 and TRBJ1-5, with D perhaps matching TRBD1 (5 bases). CDR3 length: 14 amino acids. V was trimmed by 5 bases and J by 3 bases, leaving 11 bases between them. Per the germline V gene, CDR1 is ENHRY and CDR2 is SYGVKD.

This clonotype was seen repeatedly, ten times or more. The CDR3 reads CATSRGGIQPQHF. The CDR3 DNA is TGTGCCACCAGCAGGGGGGGGATCCAGCCCCAGCATTTT. This chain connects TRBV15 to TRBJ1-5, with D perhaps matching TRBD1 (5 bases). V dropped 3 bases and J dropped 7 bases, with 10 bases sitting between them. The CDR3 is 13 amino acids. Germline V gives CDR1 LNHNV, CDR2 YYDKDF (reference sequence).

This clonotype turned up a few times. This chain links TRBV5-4 with TRBJ2-1; D gene uncertain. Germline CDR1 is SGHNT and CDR2 is YYREEE (reference sequence). The V end was cut by 0 bases, the J end by 0 bases, with 7 bases between. This CDR3 is built from 15 residues. As DNA, the CDR3 is TGTGCCAGCAGCTTGGGGCGAATCTCCTACAATGAGCAGTTCTTC. Protein: CASSLGRISYNEQFF.

The sample holds a few counts of this clonotype. The genes are TRBV5-1 and TRBJ2-1, with TRBD2 as a possible D gene (6 bases). With 6 bases removed from V and 8 bases from J, the gap between germline ends came to 21 bases. Per germline, CDR1 SGHRS and CDR2 YFSETQ. The CDR3 has 15 amino acids. The CDR3 loop is CASMDGRRVRDEQFF. The CDR3 DNA reads as TGCGCCAGCATGGACGGTAGGAGGGTTCGGGATGAGCAGTTCTTC.

The chain links TRBV2 to TRBJ1-4; TRBD1 aligns across 8 bases. Germline V gene data show CDR1 as SNHLY and CDR2 as FYNNEI. The length of the CDR3 is 13 residues. J lost 10 bases, V lost 2 bases, and 3 bases had no gene match. The CDR3 protein is CASSEQGAGKLFF. The CDR3 region has the DNA TGTGCCAGCAGTGAACAGGGGGCGGGAAAACTGTTTTTT. The entire variable domain, with the rest obtained from reference TRBV2 and TRBJ1-4, is as follows: EPEVTQTPSHQVTQMGQEVILRCVPISNHLYFYWYRQILGQKVEFLVSFYNNEISEKSEIFDDQFSVERPDGSNFTLKIRSTKLEDSAMYFCASSEQGAGKLFFGSGTQLSVL.

V and J are TRBV7-2 and TRBJ2-5; D is possibly TRBD1 or TRBD2 (6 bases each). Trimming pared 2 bases from V and 10 bases from J, leaving 20 bases between. Per the germline V gene, CDR1 is SGHTA and CDR2 is FQGNSA. This CDR3 comprises 15 residues. CDR3 amino acids: CASSLTPGAGMDQYF. Written as DNA, the CDR3 is TGTGCCAGCAGCTTAACCCCGGGGGCCGGGATGGACCAGTACTTC.

This clonotype was recorded many times. The gene calls are TRBV7-9 and TRBJ1-4; 7 bases align to TRBD1. With 6 bases clipped from V and 4 bases from J, the junction kept 5 bases outside the gene matches. Germline V gives CDR1 SEHNR, CDR2 FQNEAQ (reference sequence). This CDR3 has 14 residues. The CDR3 here is CASRDNRGNEKLFF. The CDR3 nucleotides are TGTGCCAGCAGAGATAACAGGGGTAATGAAAAACTGTTTTTT.